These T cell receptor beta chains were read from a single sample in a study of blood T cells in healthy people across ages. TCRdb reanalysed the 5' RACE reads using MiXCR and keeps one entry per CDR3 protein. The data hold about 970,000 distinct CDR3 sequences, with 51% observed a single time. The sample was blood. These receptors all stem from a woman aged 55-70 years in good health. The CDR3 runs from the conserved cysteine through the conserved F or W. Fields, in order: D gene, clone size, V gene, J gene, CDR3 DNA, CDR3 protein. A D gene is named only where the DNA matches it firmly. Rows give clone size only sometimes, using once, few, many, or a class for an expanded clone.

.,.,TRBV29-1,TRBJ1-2,TGCAGCGTTGAAGAGAGTGCTTATGGCTACACCTTC,CSVEESAYGYTF
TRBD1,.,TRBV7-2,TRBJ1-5,TGTGCCAGCAGTTCAGGGGGCGCGGGTCTCCAGCCCCAGCATTTT,CASSSGGAGLQPQHF
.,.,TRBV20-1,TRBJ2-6,TGCAGTGCTATTGCTGGGGCCAACGTCCTGACTTTC,CSAIAGANVLTF
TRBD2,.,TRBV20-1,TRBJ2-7,TGCAGTGCTAGAGATCCCTCTAGCGGGAGCTTGGCCTCCTACGAGCAGTACTTC,CSARDPSSGSLASYEQYF
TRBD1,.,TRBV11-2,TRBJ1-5,TGTGCCAGCAGCCCCCTTACAGGGGGACGCAATCAGCCCCAGCATTTT,CASSPLTGGRNQPQHF
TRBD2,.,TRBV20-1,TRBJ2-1,TGCAGTGCTAGAGATGGGACTAGCGGAAATAATGAGCAGTTCTTC,CSARDGTSGNNEQFF
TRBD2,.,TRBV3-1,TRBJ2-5,TGTGCCAGCAGCCGAGGACTAGGAGAGACCCAGAACTTC,CASSRGLGETQNF
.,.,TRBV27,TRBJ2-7,TGTGCCAGCAGTAAGGACAGCCTAGGTACATACGAGCAGTACTTC,CASSKDSLGTYEQYF
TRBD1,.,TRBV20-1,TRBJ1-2,TGCAGTGCAATACAGGGGGCGGATGGCTACACCTTC,CSAIQGADGYTF
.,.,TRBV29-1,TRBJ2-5,TGCAGCGTTTTCCCAGGGAATAAAGAGACCCAGTACTTC,CSVFPGNKETQYF
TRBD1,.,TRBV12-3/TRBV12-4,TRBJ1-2,TGTGCCAGCACCGGGACAGGCTATGGCTACACCTTC,CASTGTGYGYTF
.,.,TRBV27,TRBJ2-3,TGTGCCAGCAGTTTATCTCGTAGGACAACCACAGATACGCAGTATTTT,CASSLSRRTTTDTQYF
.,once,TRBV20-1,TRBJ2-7,TGCAGTGCCCGGACTGCAGCGGGCGTCTCCTACGAGCAGTACTTC,CSARTAAGVSYEQYF
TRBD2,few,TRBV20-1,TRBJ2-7,TGCAGTGCCTGGACTAGCGGGAACTCCTACGAGCAGTACTTC,CSAWTSGNSYEQYF
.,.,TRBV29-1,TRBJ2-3,TGCAGCGTTGACCCCCCTGGGGCGGCGCAGTATTTT,CSVDPPGAAQYF
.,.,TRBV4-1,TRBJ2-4,TGCGCCAGCAGCCAATTGGTGACGGAGTGGCAGTACTTC,CASSQLVTEWQYF
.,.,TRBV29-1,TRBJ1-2,TGCAGCGTTGAAGAGTATACCGGGACACGCTATGGCTACACCTTC,CSVEEYTGTRYGYTF
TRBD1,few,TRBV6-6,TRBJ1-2,TGTGCCAGCAGTTACTCGACAGGGACTAGTGGCTACACCTTC,CASSYSTGTSGYTF
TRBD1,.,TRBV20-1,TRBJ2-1,TGCAGTGCCCCTCGGGGGGACAGGGTCTACAATGAGCAGTTCTTC,CSAPRGDRVYNEQFF
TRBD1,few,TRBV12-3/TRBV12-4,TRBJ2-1,TGTGCCAGCAGTCTAGGGACAGGGGGACGAAGCCCTGGGAATGAGCAGTTCTTC,CASSLGTGGRSPGNEQFF
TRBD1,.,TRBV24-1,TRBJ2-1,TGTGCCACCAGTGACACCGAGACAGGGGTGATGGATGAGCAGTTCTTC,CATSDTETGVMDEQFF
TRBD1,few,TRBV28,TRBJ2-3,TGTGCCAGCAGTTCCCCGGGACAGGGAAGCACAGATACGCAGTATTTT,CASSSPGQGSTDTQYF
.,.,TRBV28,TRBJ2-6,TGTACCAGCAGGGGTGCTGGGGCCAACGTCCTGACTTTC,CTSRGAGANVLTF
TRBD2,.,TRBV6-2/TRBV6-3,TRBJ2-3,TGTGCCAGCAACTCCCTAGCGGGGTTGAGAAAAGATACGCAGTATTTT,CASNSLAGLRKDTQYF
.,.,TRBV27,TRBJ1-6,TGTGCCAGCAGTTCCACAGAATTTAATTCACCCCTCCACTTT,CASSSTEFNSPLHF
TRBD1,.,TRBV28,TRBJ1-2,TGTGCCAGCAGTGCGATACAGGGGCTTAACTATGGCTACACCTTC,CASSAIQGLNYGYTF
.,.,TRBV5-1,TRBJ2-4,TGCGCCAGCAGCTTGGACCCGGCCAAAAACATTCAGTACTTC,CASSLDPAKNIQYF
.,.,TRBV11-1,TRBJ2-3,TGTGCCAGCAGAAATTACGTAGCAGATACGCAGTATTTT,CASRNYVADTQYF
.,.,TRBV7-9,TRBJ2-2,TGTGCCAGCAGCCCTGGGGGGGCGCGATTCACCGGGGAGCTGTTTTTT,CASSPGGARFTGELFF
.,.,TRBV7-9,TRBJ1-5,TGTGCCAGCAGCTTAGGTGGGGGACTGAATCAGCCCCAGCATTTT,CASSLGGGLNQPQHF
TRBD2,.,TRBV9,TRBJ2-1,TGTGCCAGCAGCGTAGAGACCCTAGCGGGTTCCCTCGATGAGCAGTTCTTC,CASSVETLAGSLDEQFF
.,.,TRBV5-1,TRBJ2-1,TGCGCCAGCAGCTTGGGCATTCGCGATGAGCAGTTCTTC,CASSLGIRDEQFF
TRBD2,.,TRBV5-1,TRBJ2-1,TGCGCCAGCAGCTGGAGGCCTAGCGGGATGTCCGAGCAGTTCTTC,CASSWRPSGMSEQFF
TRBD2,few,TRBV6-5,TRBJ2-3,TGTGCCAGCAGTTACTCGACTAGCGGGACAGATACGCAGTATTTT,CASSYSTSGTDTQYF
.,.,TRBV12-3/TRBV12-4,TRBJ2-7,TGTGCCAGCAGCCTAACGGGACCAGTAAGATCCTACGAGCAGTACTTC,CASSLTGPVRSYEQYF
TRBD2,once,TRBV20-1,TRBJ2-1,TGCAGTGCTAGACCCCAGCGGGAAAGCTCCTACAATGAGCAGTTCTTC,CSARPQRESSYNEQFF
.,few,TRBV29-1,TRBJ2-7,TGCAGCGTTGAAAAGGGAGGAAAATACGAGCAGTACTTC,CSVEKGGKYEQYF
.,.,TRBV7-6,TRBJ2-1,TGTGCCAGCAGCTTAGGAAATAGGGAGCAGTTCTTC,CASSLGNREQFF
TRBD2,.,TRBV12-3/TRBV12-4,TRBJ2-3,TGTGCCAGCAGTTCCCGGCTAGCGGGAGGGCCCACAGATACGCAGTATTTT,CASSSRLAGGPTDTQYF
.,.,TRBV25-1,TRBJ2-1,TGTGCCAGCAGTGAATTACGGTTCCCCTACGAGCAGTTCTTC,CASSELRFPYEQFF
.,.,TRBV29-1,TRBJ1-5,TGCAGCGTAAGAGACAGTGGAGGAAATCAGCCCCAGCATTTT,CSVRDSGGNQPQHF
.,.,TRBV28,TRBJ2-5,TGTGCCAGCAGTTTAGCGCTAACCCAGTACTTC,CASSLALTQYF
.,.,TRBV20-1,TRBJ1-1,TGCAGTGCTGGAAAACAGGAACTGAACACTGAAGCTTTCTTT,CSAGKQELNTEAFF
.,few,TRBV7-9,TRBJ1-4,TGTGCCAGCAGCTTATCCATGGGAGGATATGGTGAAAAACTGTTTTTT,CASSLSMGGYGEKLFF